A single sample is the source of the 11 T cell receptor beta chains below, sequenced in a study of cytomegalovirus exposure and HLA in healthy donors (dated by TCRdb to 2016 to 2017). The library was generated by the immunoSEQ multiplex PCR assay. As stored in TCRdb, this immuneACCESS dataset retains in-frame rearrangements with V and J assigned. A fraction of the clones does not appear; measured against another copy, unresolved V genes explain less than half of the discrepancy, and the remainder lacks a known reason. Recorded for this sample are 200,000 to 250,000 clones; 75% to 90% of them occurred a single time. 4.5% to 6% of the sample is in the top ten clones. The sequencing input was PBMCs. The receptors originated from a woman aged 18-29 years in good health and CMV-seronegative.

The chain recombines TRBV9 with TRBJ1-1; maybe TRBD1 (5 bases). From germline, CDR1 is SGDLS and CDR2 YYNGEE. The CDR3 is 16 residues long. The V gene lost 0 bases and the J gene lost 2 bases, with 14 bases spanning the gap. CDR3 loop: CASSVVSSGTNTEAFF. The CDR3, as DNA: TGTGCCAGCAGCGTAGTGTCGTCGGGGACCAACACTGAAGCTTTCTTT.

The J gene is TRBJ2-2, the V gene TRBV2; 9 positions agree with TRBD1. The CDR3 is made up of 19 amino acids. Germline V gene sequence: CDR1 SNHLY, CDR2 FYNNEI. With V trimmed by 4 bases and J by 2 bases, 14 bases remained unmatched. The CDR3: CASSVGWGWGQGNTGELFF. The DNA of the CDR3 is TGTGCCAGCAGTGTTGGGTGGGGTTGGGGACAGGGCAACACCGGGGAGCTGTTTTTT. Full variable domain (rest looked up from reference TRBV2 and TRBJ2-2): EPEVTQTPSHQVTQMGQEVILRCVPISNHLYFYWYRQILGQKVEFLVSFYNNEISEKSEIFDDQFSVERPDGSNFTLKIRSTKLEDSAMYFCASSVGWGWGQGNTGELFFGEGSRLTVL.

This clone was recorded once. The genes are TRBV27 and TRBJ2-1; a possible D gene is TRBD1 (6 bases). The V and J ends lost 0 bases and 4 bases respectively, with 19 bases between them. Germline CDR1 and CDR2: MNHEY and SMNVEV (reference sequence). This CDR3 is 18 amino acids long. CDR3 in DNA: TGTGCCAGCAGTTTATCAAATAACAGGGCAGAGGGGTACAATGAGCAGTTCTTC. Its translation: CASSLSNNRAEGYNEQFF.

J is TRBJ1-6 and V is TRBV19; 7 nucleotides align to TRBD1. CDR3 length equals 12 residues. The ends lost 7 bases at V and 14 bases at J; junction bases unmatched: 8. Germline V gives CDR1 LNHDA, CDR2 SQIVND (reference sequence). Written as DNA, the CDR3 is TGTGCCAGTAAGGGCTACGGACAGGCCCTCCACTTT. It yields the protein CASKGYGQALHF.

This chain joins TRBV30 and TRBJ2-7; unclear D gene. Trimming shortened V by 1 base and J by 6 bases, and 7 bases separated the two germline ends. This CDR3 is 11 amino acids long. Germline V gives CDR1 GTSNPN, CDR2 SVGIG (reference sequence). The CDR3 sequence: CAWSGSLEQYF. The CDR3 coding sequence is TGTGCCTGGAGTGGGTCTCTCGAGCAGTACTTC.

The V call is TRBV6-1, the J call TRBJ2-2; D unclear. The CDR3 has 13 amino acids. V lost 4 bases, J lost 2 bases, and 5 bases lay in between. Per the germline V gene, CDR1 is MNHNS and CDR2 is SASEGT. The CDR3 region is CASSVGNTGELFF. The CDR3 DNA is TGTGCCAGCAGTGTTGGTAACACCGGGGAGCTGTTTTTT.

This chain uses TRBV5-1 with TRBJ2-7; D may match TRBD1 or TRBD2 (5 bases each). Trimming took 0 bases from V and 4 from J, leaving 8 bases between them. CDR3 length: 13 residues. Germline V CDR1 and CDR2: SGHRS, YFSETQ. CDR3 in DNA: TGCGCCAGCAGCTTGGTGGGGGAATACGAGCAGTACTTC. This sequence encodes CASSLVGEYEQYF. The whole variable domain, filled in from reference TRBV5-1 and TRBJ2-7, reads KAGVTQTPRYLIKTRGQQVTLSCSPISGHRSVSWYQQTPGQGLQFLFEYFSETQRNKGNFPGRFSGRQFSNSRSEMNVSTLELGDSALYLCASSLVGEYEQYFGPGTRLTVT.

This chain uses TRBV27 with TRBJ1-1, with unresolved D. CDR3 length equals 12 residues. The germline V gene encodes CDR1 MNHEY and CDR2 SMNVEV (reference sequence). Trimming left V 6 bases short and J 11 bases short, with 16 bases between. CDR3 bases: TGTGCCAGCAGGACCGGAGGAAACATGGCTTTCTTT. Amino acids: CASRTGGNMAFF.

The rearrangement links TRBV28 to TRBJ1-1; 8 nucleotides agree with TRBD1. CDR3 length: 12 residues. V was clipped by 10 bases and J by 10 bases; unmatched bases: 11. CDR1 and CDR2 from the germline V gene are MDHEN and SYDVKM. The CDR3 sequence: CATNLGDRRAFF. In DNA, the CDR3 is TGTGCCACCAATTTAGGGGACAGGAGAGCTTTCTTT.

The gene calls are TRBV2 and TRBJ2-5; 7 bases agree with TRBD1. The CDR3 loop spans 14 amino acids. Germline lookup yields CDR1 SNHLY and CDR2 FYNNEI. The junction had 4 bases not matched to a gene; V was cut back by 5 bases and J by 1 base. The CDR3 region has the DNA TGTGCCAGCAGTTTAGACAGGGTCCAAGAGACCCAGTACTTC. It yields the protein CASSLDRVQETQYF.

V gene TRBV6-1 combines with J gene TRBJ2-1; no firm D call. CDR3 length: 15 residues. The germline V gene encodes CDR1 MNHNS and CDR2 SASEGT. The V end lost 2 bases, the J end lost 0 bases, and 8 bases lay between the germline ends. The CDR3 nucleotides read TGTGCCAGCAGTGAACTGTTTAGCTCCTACAATGAGCAGTTCTTC. Protein: CASSELFSSYNEQFF.